This T cell receptor (beta chain) was observed in a study of T cell repertoires in cytomegalovirus infection. TCRdb called the reads again in MiXCR, with one record for every CDR3 protein. This table has 40,000 to 60,000 distinct CDR3 sequences, roughly 20% appearing once. Study-level findings and limits: CMV-specific TCR beta clonotypes restricted by HLA-C dominated the ex vivo response.

Points on this clonotype: Its antigen is currently unknown.

The CDR3 totals 16 residues. The V end was cut by 5 bases, the J end by 2 bases, with 16 bases between. The germline V gene has CDR1 MDHEN and CDR2 SYDVKM. This chain links TRBV28 with TRBJ2-1; a weak D match, TRBD2 (6 bases). The sequence came from a human donor in good health (CMV status not recorded). Some clones in this sample may be carry-over from other donors' samples. Material: CD8+ T cells from cultured PBMCs, obtained from culture after CMV antigen stimulation. This chain's CDR3 is CASSASGGRTYNEQFF. As DNA, the CDR3 is TGTGCCAGCAGTGCCTCCGGGGGTAGGACCTACAATGAGCAGTTCTTC.